The clone carrying this T cell receptor (beta chain) was detected once. This sample is part of a study of blood T cell repertoires in COVID-19. Background on the study: From T cells, B-cell-depleted T cells, or PBMCs came the material, which was cDNA or gDNA.

Here immunoSEQ multiplex PCR was the method, and the copy in TCRdb shows in-frame clones only, minus some. The repertoire holds some 330,000 clones, 86% seen once, with 3.5% to 4.5% in the top ten. V was trimmed by 5 bases and J by 2 bases, leaving 9 bases between them. The CDR3 runs to 13 residues. Participant ages covered 18 to 89 years across about 25 US areas. The study assigned cohorts using participant-reported clinical history. Two negative PCRs, clearance, or symptom resolution were required of recovered Cohort 3 donors. Source material: PBMCs or T cells enriched from blood (not recorded which). The TCR sequence derives from a man in his thirties or forties who had recovered from COVID-19. The V and J genes are TRBV12-3 or TRBV12-4 and TRBJ1-2; possible D gene TRBD1, 5 bases. The CDR3 coding sequence is TGTGCCAGCAGTATCGCAGGGAACTATGGCTACACCTTC. Translation gives CASSIAGNYGYTF.